This T cell receptor beta chain came from a study of CD8+ T cells in alopecia areata. V shed 1 base and J shed 0 bases, with 7 bases lying between them. Germline V gene sequence: CDR1 MGHRA, CDR2 YSYEKL. The CDR3 extends over 15 amino acids. This clone was found a few times. Stated treatment: oral pan-JAK inhibitor, 5-10 mg twice daily. Following extraction, RNA underwent reverse transcription to cDNA, which served as the sequencing template. TCRdb keeps only in-frame clones here, not all; method: immunoSEQ multiplex PCR. The data show about 210,000 clones, around two fifths seen once. The clonotype originates from a human donor with alopecia areata. The rearrangement joins TRBV4-1 to TRBJ2-1, with no clear D. The material sequenced was CD4+ T cells sorted from blood, taken at roughly week 36, from a patient treated with tofacitinib. DNA for the CDR3: TGCGCCAGCAGCCAAGGGTCCCCCTCCTACAATGAGCAGTTCTTC. Protein product: CASSQGSPSYNEQFF.